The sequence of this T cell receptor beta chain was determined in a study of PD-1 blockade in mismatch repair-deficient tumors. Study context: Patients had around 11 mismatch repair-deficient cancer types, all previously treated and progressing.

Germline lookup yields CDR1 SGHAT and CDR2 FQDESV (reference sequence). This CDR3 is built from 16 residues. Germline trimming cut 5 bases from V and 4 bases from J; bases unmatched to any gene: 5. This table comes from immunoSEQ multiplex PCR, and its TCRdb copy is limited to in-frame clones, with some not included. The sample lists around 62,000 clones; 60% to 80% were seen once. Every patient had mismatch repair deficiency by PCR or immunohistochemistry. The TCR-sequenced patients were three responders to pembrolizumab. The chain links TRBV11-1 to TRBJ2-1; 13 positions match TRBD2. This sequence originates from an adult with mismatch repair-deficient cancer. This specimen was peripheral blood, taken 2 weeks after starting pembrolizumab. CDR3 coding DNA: TGTGCCAGCAGCCTAGAGGGACTAGCGGGGTACAATGAGCAGTTCTTC. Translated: CASSLEGLAGYNEQFF. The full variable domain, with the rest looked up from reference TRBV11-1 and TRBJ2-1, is EAEVAQSPRYKITEKSQAVAFWCDPISGHATLYWYRQILGQGPELLVQFQDESVVDDSQLPKDRFSAERLKGVDSTLKIQPAELGDSAMYLCASSLEGLAGYNEQFFGPGTRLTVL.